These T cell receptor beta chains were read from a single sample in a study of PD-1 blockade in classical Hodgkin lymphoma. Method: immunoSEQ multiplex PCR; TCRdb's copy keeps in-frame clones and lacks some. The sample has over 10,000 clones, around nine tenths seen once. Source: peripheral blood mononuclear cells (PBMCs), taken at baseline. The receptors derive from a human donor with classical Hodgkin lymphoma. Each CDR3 is given with its conserved first and last residue. D genes are given only for firm matches. Clone size is given for some rows only: seen once, a few or many times, or a class if the clone is expanded.

>.|.|TRBV5-1|TRBJ1-4
CASSKTGLSNEKLFF
TGCGCCAGCAGCAAAACAGGGCTCTCTAATGAAAAACTGTTTTTT
>.|TRBD2|TRBV27|TRBJ2-7
CASSMTSGGSPYEQYF
TGTGCCAGCAGTATGACTAGCGGGGGGTCCCCCTACGAGCAGTACTTC
>.|TRBD2|TRBV10-3|TRBJ2-3
CAIRGGRASTTDTQYF
TGTGCCATCAGGGGGGGGAGGGCATCTACCACAGATACGCAGTATTTT
>.|TRBD1|TRBV2|TRBJ1-2
CASRQRTGPRYGYTF
TGTGCCAGCAGACAACGGACAGGGCCTCGCTATGGCTACACCTTC
>.|.|TRBV18|TRBJ1-5
CASSPPAGNQPQHF
TGTGCCAGCTCACCACCTGCGGGCAATCAGCCCCAGCATTTT
>.|.|TRBV2|TRBJ2-3
CASRATLGRTTDTQYF
TGTGCCAGCAGGGCGACCCTGGGGCGCACAACAGATACGCAGTATTTT
>.|TRBD2|TRBV19|TRBJ2-5
CASRSGSQETQYF
TGTGCCAGCCGTAGCGGGAGCCAAGAGACCCAGTACTTC
>.|.|TRBV5-1|TRBJ2-2
CASSYGGGTGELFF
TGCGCCAGCAGCTACGGGGGTGGCACCGGGGAGCTGTTTTTT
>.|TRBD1|TRBV11-3|TRBJ2-7
CASSPGQGAYEQYF
TGTGCCAGCAGTCCGGGACAGGGGGCGTACGAGCAGTACTTC
>.|.|TRBV6-1|TRBJ2-7
CASSESGHGDPPYEQYF
TGTGCCAGCAGTGAATCAGGTCATGGGGACCCTCCCTACGAGCAGTACTTC
>.|.|TRBV29-1|TRBJ2-3
CSVGQRFTDTQYF
TGCAGCGTTGGACAGCGGTTTACAGATACGCAGTATTTT
>.|.|TRBV9|TRBJ1-1
CASSVQNTEAFF
TGTGCCAGCAGCGTGCAGAACACTGAAGCTTTCTTT
>once|.|TRBV5-4|TRBJ2-7
CASSLWGFPYEQYF
TGTGCCAGCAGCTTGTGGGGGTTCCCCTACGAGCAGTACTTC
>.|TRBD1|TRBV7-8|TRBJ2-2
CASSISGGNTGELFF
TGTGCCAGCAGCATTTCAGGGGGTAACACCGGGGAGCTGTTTTTT
>medium-sized|TRBD1|TRBV5-4|TRBJ1-2
CASSSGRDRSYNYGYTF
TGTGCCAGCAGCTCCGGCCGGGACAGGTCGTACAACTATGGCTACACCTTC
>once|.|TRBV28|TRBJ2-7
CASSPLMEEQYF
TGTGCCAGCAGTCCTCTGATGGAGGAGCAGTACTTC
>.|.|TRBV10-1|TRBJ2-2
CASSDAVADTGELFF
TGCGCCAGCAGTGATGCGGTAGCGGACACCGGGGAGCTGTTTTTT
>once|TRBD2|TRBV19|TRBJ2-5
CATGLAGTQEAQYF
TGTGCCACGGGACTAGCGGGGACACAAGAGGCCCAGTACTTC
>.|.|TRBV6-5|TRBJ2-1
CASSYTGTAHNEQFF
TGTGCCAGCAGTTACACCGGGACTGCTCACAATGAGCAGTTCTTC
>.|TRBD1|TRBV10-3|TRBJ1-2
CAISESGTGNYGYTF
TGTGCCATCAGTGAGTCGGGGACAGGCAACTATGGCTACACCTTC
>.|TRBD1|TRBV7-9|TRBJ2-1
CASSPLWWTGVMVEQFF
TGTGCCAGCAGCCCACTATGGTGGACAGGGGTCATGGTTGAGCAGTTCTTC
>once|TRBD2|TRBV28|TRBJ2-7
CASRTSGRDYEQYF
TGTGCCAGCAGGACTAGCGGGAGAGACTACGAGCAGTACTTC
>.|.|TRBV14|TRBJ2-1
CASRIGSYNEQFF
TGTGCCAGCAGGATAGGCTCCTACAATGAGCAGTTCTTC
>.|.|TRBV20-1|TRBJ2-7
CSAGVPYEQYF
TGCAGTGCTGGGGTCCCCTACGAGCAGTACTTC
>.|.|TRBV9|TRBJ2-2
CASSTHRGAGTGELFF
TGTGCCAGCAGCACCCACAGGGGAGCGGGCACCGGGGAGCTGTTTTTT
>medium-sized|.|TRBV19|TRBJ1-5
CASTGTLANQPQHF
TGTGCCAGCACCGGGACATTGGCAAATCAGCCCCAGCATTTT
>.|TRBD2|TRBV10-3|TRBJ2-1
CAISPWTSNNEQFF
TGTGCCATCAGTCCCTGGACTAGCAACAATGAGCAGTTCTTC
>.|.|TRBV11-1|TRBJ1-1
CASSSAPTGALNTEAFF
TGTGCCAGCAGCTCTGCTCCGACAGGTGCGCTGAACACTGAAGCTTTCTTT
>.|.|TRBV5-5|TRBJ2-7
CASSQVGYEQYF
TGTGCCAGCAGCCAAGTTGGCTACGAGCAGTACTTC
>.|.|TRBV7-3|TRBJ2-2
CASSPVSGGELFF
TGTGCCAGCAGCCCCGTAAGTGGCGGGGAGCTGTTTTTT
>.|.|TRBV9|TRBJ1-2
CASSVDSNYGYTF
TGTGCCAGCAGCGTAGACAGCAACTATGGCTACACCTTC
>.|.|TRBV6-5|TRBJ2-7
CASSFIQGSYEQYF
TGTGCCAGCAGTTTCATTCAGGGATCCTACGAGCAGTACTTC
>.|TRBD1|TRBV30|TRBJ1-1
CAWDRGNTEAFF
TGTGCCTGGGACAGGGGGAACACTGAAGCTTTCTTT
>.|.|TRBV14|TRBJ2-3
CASSHARNTDTQYF
TGTGCCAGCAGCCACGCAAGAAATACAGATACGCAGTATTTT
>.|.|TRBV5-1|TRBJ2-7
CASSLGLAITYEQYF
TGCGCCAGCAGCTTGGGGCTAGCGATTACCTACGAGCAGTACTTC
>.|TRBD1|TRBV2|TRBJ2-1
CASEGQGLDEQFF
TGTGCCAGCGAGGGACAGGGTCTTGATGAGCAGTTCTTC
>.|TRBD1|TRBV2|TRBJ2-7
CASSPKGGRASYEQYF
TGTGCCAGCAGTCCCAAAGGGGGCAGGGCCAGCTACGAGCAGTACTTC
>.|.|TRBV2|TRBJ2-1
CASSVSRNEQFF
TGTGCCAGCAGTGTATCAAGGAATGAGCAGTTCTTC
>.|TRBD1|TRBV9|TRBJ2-1
CASRKGQGPYNEQFF
TGTGCCAGCCGCAAGGGACAGGGGCCCTACAATGAGCAGTTCTTC
>.|.|TRBV11-2|TRBJ2-7
CASSSRERLSTYEQYF
TGTGCCAGCAGCTCTAGGGAGAGACTAAGTACCTACGAGCAGTACTTC
>once|.|TRBV5-4|TRBJ2-2
CASSLILRGSDTGELFF
TGTGCCAGCAGCTTGATCCTCCGGGGAAGTGACACCGGGGAGCTGTTTTTT
>.|.|TRBV7-9|TRBJ2-4
CASSLAFQPRSGQYF
TGTGCCAGCAGCTTAGCGTTTCAGCCGCGGTCGGGTCAGTACTTC
>.|.|TRBV11-2|TRBJ2-1
CASSTYRGGSYNEQFF
TGTGCCAGCAGCACCTACAGGGGAGGCTCCTACAATGAGCAGTTCTTC
>once|.|TRBV19|TRBJ2-3
CASSSRDTGQSTDTQYF
TGTGCCAGTAGTAGCCGGGACACTGGACAATCCACAGATACGCAGTATTTT
>.|TRBD2|TRBV28|TRBJ2-5
CASSSEQRERQETQYF
TGTGCCAGCAGTTCCGAACAGCGGGAGCGTCAAGAGACCCAGTACTTC
>.|TRBD2|TRBV11-2|TRBJ2-7
CASSIAGVPPYEQYF
TGTGCCAGCAGCATAGCGGGAGTCCCTCCCTACGAGCAGTACTTC
>.|.|TRBV18|TRBJ1-1
CASSSEVIGSTEAFF
TGTGCCAGCTCATCGGAGGTCATAGGGAGCACTGAAGCTTTCTTT
>.|TRBD2|TRBV5-6|TRBJ2-7
CASSLGIQRGTYEQYF
TGTGCCAGCAGCTTGGGAATCCAGCGGGGTACCTACGAGCAGTACTTC
>.|TRBD1|TRBV30|TRBJ2-6
CAWSRDRVRSGANVLTF
TGTGCCTGGAGTCGGGACAGGGTAAGGTCCGGGGCCAACGTCCTGACTTTC
>.|TRBD2|TRBV19|TRBJ2-3
CASRISGGPSSGDTQYF
TGTGCCAGTAGGATTAGCGGGGGGCCTTCCTCGGGAGATACGCAGTATTTT
>.|.|TRBV7-8|TRBJ2-4
CASSFSPGDAKNIQYF
TGTGCCAGCAGCTTCTCGCCCGGTGACGCCAAAAACATTCAGTACTTC
>.|TRBD2|TRBV6-1|TRBJ2-1
CASSEASSGRGNEQFF
TGTGCCAGCAGTGAAGCGAGTAGCGGGAGAGGAAATGAGCAGTTCTTC
>.|.|TRBV7-3|TRBJ1-2
CASSFGTDGYTF
TGTGCCAGCAGCTTTGGGACGGACGGCTACACCTTC
>.|.|TRBV30|TRBJ2-7
CAWTNVAVYEQYF
TGTGCCTGGACTAACGTTGCAGTTTACGAGCAGTACTTC
>once|.|TRBV2|TRBJ2-7
CASSEAPILGIRQYF
TGTGCCAGCAGTGAAGCCCCCATTCTTGGGATTCGGCAGTACTTC
>.|TRBD2|TRBV19|TRBJ2-7
CASSFQRGTNYEQYF
TGTGCCAGTAGTTTTCAGCGGGGGACGAACTACGAGCAGTACTTC
>.|TRBD1|TRBV5-5|TRBJ1-1
CASTLLDRADTEAFF
TGTGCCAGCACCCTATTGGACAGGGCCGACACTGAAGCTTTCTTT
>.|.|TRBV10-3|TRBJ2-3
CATKGTPGGTDTQYF
TGTGCCACCAAAGGAACCCCAGGTGGGACAGATACGCAGTATTTT
>.|.|TRBV28|TRBJ1-1
CASKGGGATEAFF
TGTGCCAGCAAGGGGGGAGGGGCAACTGAAGCTTTCTTT